These 14 T cell receptor beta chains were sequenced from one sample in a study of metastatic and nonmetastatic thyroid tumors. TCRdb called clones again from the PCR reads with MiXCR. Of 23,000 or so clones in the sample, approximately 30% were seen once. The entire patient cohort was treatment-naive prior to thyroid surgery. Input material: tumor tissue. These receptors were collected from a female donor with papillary thyroid cancer or a benign thyroid nodule (not recorded which). Some clones in this sample may be carry-over from other donors' samples.

The chain uses TRBV6-5 and TRBJ2-7; 8 bases fit TRBD1. The V gene's germline CDR1 is MNHEY and CDR2 SVGAGI. The CDR3 runs 14 residues. J gave up 4 bases and V 0 bases, and 2 bases lay outside the gene matches. The DNA for the CDR3 is TGTGCCAGCAGTTACTCAACAGGGGGTTACGAGCAGTACTTC. Its protein is CASSYSTGGYEQYF.

A word on this clone: Compared with germline, one end of the junction differs, possibly owing to a read error. This rearrangement joins TRBV6-2 or TRBV6-3 to TRBJ2-1; perhaps D is TRBD1 or TRBD2 (6 bases each). In germline, CDR1 is MNHEY, CDR2 SVGEGT. The CDR3 is 15 amino acids. The CDR3: CAISKGGQSWNEQFF. In DNA, the CDR3 is TGTGCCATCAGTAAGGGGGGCCAGTCGTGGAATGAGCAGTTCTTC.

The sample holds a few counts of this clone. The V call is TRBV7-9, the J call TRBJ1-2, with unresolved D. The CDR3 totals 15 residues. Germline CDR1 SEHNR, CDR2 FQNEAQ (reference sequence). V was clipped by 4 bases and J by 4 bases, with 16 bases between them. The chain's CDR3 is CASSYDVRVSYGYTF. CDR3 DNA: TGTGCCAGCAGCTACGATGTTAGAGTTTCCTATGGCTACACCTTC.

V usage is TRBV4-1 and J usage is TRBJ2-3; D not certain. The length of the CDR3 is 15 residues. The ends were cut back, 0 bases at V and 1 base at J, with 8 bases in the middle. Germline CDR1 MGHRA, CDR2 YSYEKL. The CDR3 DNA sequence: TGCGCCAGCAGCCAAGAGAGTTGGGGCACAGATACGCAGTATTTT. Its protein product is CASSQESWGTDTQYF.

Only a few counts were recorded for this clone. A single base separates this from a much larger clone, so it may be a read error. Additional DNA sequences in this sample encode the identical CDR3. The chain employs TRBV7-8 and TRBJ2-5; 13 bases agree with TRBD2. The ends lost 5 bases at V and 8 bases at J; junction bases unmatched: 11. Germline loops: CDR1 SGHVS, CDR2 FQNEAQ. This CDR3 has 16 residues. CDR3 sequence: CASSPRTSGGAITQYF. CDR3 bases: TGTGCCAGCAGCCCCCGTACTAGCGGGGGGGCGATAACCCAGTACTTC.

This clone was recorded only once. J is TRBJ1-1 and V is TRBV6-2 or TRBV6-3; weak D call: TRBD1 (5 bases). Germline assignment: CDR1 MNHEY and CDR2 SVGEGT. The V end lost 7 bases, the J end lost 12 bases, and 18 bases lay between the germline ends. CDR3 size: 12 residues. The CDR3 loop is CASTLTGGKTFF. The CDR3 region has the DNA TGTGCCAGCACTTTAACCGGGGGAAAGACTTTCTTT.

This clone was found many times. V is TRBV6-2 or TRBV6-3 and J is TRBJ1-5, with 8 bases fitting TRBD1. V trimming: 6 bases; J trimming: 6 bases; junction bases outside the gene matches: 4. The CDR3 has 13 residues. CDR1 and CDR2 (germline): MNHEY, SVGEGT. The CDR3 protein is CASSGQGTQPQHF. DNA for the CDR3: TGTGCCAGCAGCGGACAGGGTACTCAGCCCCAGCATTTT.

At least ten counts were recorded for this clone. The V gene is TRBV6-2 or TRBV6-3, the J gene TRBJ1-1; D possibly corresponds to TRBD1 (5 bases). With 0 bases removed from V and 4 bases from J, the gap between germline ends came to 12 bases. The CDR3 runs to 15 residues. Per germline, CDR1 MNHEY and CDR2 SVGEGT. CDR3 region: CASSYSAGGGTEAFF. The CDR3 coding sequence is TGTGCCAGCAGTTACTCGGCCGGGGGAGGCACTGAAGCTTTCTTT.

Ten or more counts support this clone. A clone one base away is much larger, so this may be a read error. Other DNA sequences from this sample encode an identical CDR3 as well. V and J are TRBV19 and TRBJ2-3, with D perhaps given as TRBD1 or TRBD2 (6 bases each). Trimming shortened V by 6 bases and J by 1 base, and 17 bases separated the two germline ends. Germline V CDR1 and CDR2: LNHDA, SQIVND (reference sequence). The CDR3 runs to 16 residues. The CDR3 DNA reads as TGTGCCAGTAGCGGGGGTGGATCAGGGGGCACAGATACGCAGTATTTT. Translating it yields CASSGGGSGGTDTQYF.

This clone came up once. This chain links TRBV20-1 with TRBJ2-7, with 8 bases lining up with TRBD2. CDR3 length: 13 amino acids. V trimming: 3 bases; J trimming: 6 bases; junction bases outside the gene matches: 7. Germline V CDR1 and CDR2: DFQATT, SNEGSKA (reference sequence). CDR3 residues: CSASGAGGTEQYF. CDR3 nucleotides: TGCAGTGCTAGTGGTGCGGGAGGCACCGAGCAGTACTTC.

This clone appeared a few times. The CDR3 here is CANYGYTF. CDR3 nucleotide sequence: TGTGCTAACTATGGCTACACCTTC. The chain combines TRBV6-9 with TRBJ1-2; D call uncertain. Germline CDR1 reads MNHGY; CDR2 reads SVAAGI. The CDR3 is made up of 8 amino acids.

The table lists this clone with a few counts. The chain is built from TRBV12-3 or TRBV12-4 and TRBJ2-3, with a possible D match to TRBD2 (6 bases). Trimming took 3 bases from V and 0 from J, leaving 7 bases between them. This CDR3 spans 14 amino acids. DNA of the CDR3: TGTGCCAGCAGTTTCGGAGGGAGCACAGATACGCAGTATTTT. It yields the protein CASSFGGSTDTQYF.

The rearrangement links TRBV30 to TRBJ2-7; either TRBD1 or TRBD2 may fit D (5 bases each). The V end lost 2 bases, the J end lost 0 bases, and 14 bases lay between the germline ends. The CDR3 contains 15 residues. Per germline, CDR1 GTSNPN and CDR2 SVGIG (reference sequence). The CDR3 loop is CAWSPVWGNSYEQYF. CDR3 nucleotides: TGTGCCTGGAGTCCTGTCTGGGGGAACTCCTACGAGCAGTACTTC. The variable domain in full, with the rest retrieved from reference TRBV30 and TRBJ2-7, is SQTIHQWPATLVQPVGSPLSLECTVEGTSNPNLYWYRQAAGRGLQLLFYSVGIGQISSEVPQNLSASRPQDRQFILSSKKLLLSDSGFYLCAWSPVWGNSYEQYFGPGTRLTVT.

The chain is built from TRBV9 and TRBJ1-2; D may be TRBD1 (5 bases). The germline gives CDR1 SGDLS, CDR2 YYNGEE. This CDR3 has 16 residues. V was cut by 3 bases and J by 3 bases, with 18 bases left in between. CDR3 region: CASSASTVPPDYGYTF. The CDR3 region has the DNA TGTGCCAGCAGCGCCTCGACAGTCCCCCCCGACTATGGCTACACCTTC.